This entry concerns a single T cell receptor beta chain. Its antigen is not identified. Sample-barcoded 5' priming and a J-beta primer mix drove a second PCR of roughly 6 to 12 cycles. MiXCR, applied by TCRdb to the 5' RACE reads, yields one record per CDR3 protein. The sample carries over 500,000 distinct CDR3 sequences, around 52% recorded once. This sample was taken from a study of blood T cells in healthy people across ages. Points from the study as a whole: More naive CD4+ cells and higher diversity marked long-lived donors relative to aged donors.

This TCR derives from a woman of 80 years or more in good health. The sample comprised blood.

DNA of the CDR3: TGTGCCAGCAGCCCAGTAGCGGGGTCCCATGAGCAGTTCTTC. Amino acids: CASSPVAGSHEQFF. The chain carries TRBV7-2 and TRBJ2-1, with TRBD2 identical over 8 bases. The CDR3 loop spans 14 amino acids. The V segment lost 5 bases and the J segment 8 bases; nucleotides outside the gene matches: 8. CDR1 is SGHTA and CDR2 is FQGNSA in the germline V gene.